This is a list of T cell receptor beta chains from one sample in a study of cytomegalovirus exposure and HLA in healthy donors. Generated by immunoSEQ multiplex PCR, the TCRdb table keeps only in-frame clones and is missing some. The sample records about 180,000 clones, roughly 80% being singletons. The sequencing input was PBMCs. The receptors derive from a man between 40 and 49 years old in good health and CMV-seronegative. CDR3s include the opening cysteine and the closing phenylalanine or tryptophan. D genes are given only for firm matches. Size is stated for part of the rows, as once, few or many counts, or as a class when the clone is expanded.

D: NA; V: TRBV5-4; size: NA; J: TRBJ1-3; DNA: TGTGCCAGCAGCTTGCAGTTATCTGGAAACACCATATATTTT; CDR3: CASSLQLSGNTIYF
D: TRBD1; V: TRBV5-1; size: NA; J: TRBJ2-7; DNA: TGCGCCAGCAGACAGGGGCCCGGCTCCTACGAGCAGTACTTC; CDR3: CASRQGPGSYEQYF
D: TRBD2; V: TRBV6-4; size: NA; J: TRBJ2-1; DNA: TGTGCCAGCAGTGACGGGTTAGCGGGAAGGAATGAGCAGTTCTTC; CDR3: CASSDGLAGRNEQFF
D: NA; V: TRBV10-2; size: NA; J: TRBJ1-1; DNA: TGCGCCAGCAGTCCCAGGGAGAACACTGAAGCTTTCTTT; CDR3: CASSPRENTEAFF
D: NA; V: TRBV5-1; size: NA; J: TRBJ1-6; DNA: TGCGCCAGCAAGGGGGTCTTCGGGACCGAGAATTCACCCCTCCACTTT; CDR3: CASKGVFGTENSPLHF
D: NA; V: TRBV5-1; size: NA; J: TRBJ1-1; DNA: TGCGCCAGCAGCTTGCCATCAGGGAAGAACACTGAAGCTTTCTTT; CDR3: CASSLPSGKNTEAFF
D: TRBD2; V: TRBV7-2; size: NA; J: TRBJ2-2; DNA: TGTGCCAGTTTCCCCTGGGCTAGCGGGGTCGGGGAGCTGTTTTTT; CDR3: CASFPWASGVGELFF
D: NA; V: TRBV5-8; size: NA; J: TRBJ2-6; DNA: TGTGCCATCCCGAGGGGTGCGGGGCGCAGTCTATCTGGGGCCAACGTCCTGACTTTC; CDR3: CAIPRGAGRSLSGANVLTF
D: NA; V: TRBV13; size: NA; J: TRBJ2-7; DNA: TGTGCCAGCAGTTACGCGCGGCGCGGGTTGTCCTACGAGCAGTACTTC; CDR3: CASSYARRGLSYEQYF
D: NA; V: TRBV5-1; size: NA; J: TRBJ1-6; DNA: TGCGCCAGCAGCTTGGCCAGGAGGGCCCTGGGGGTTGGTTCACCCCTCCACTTT; CDR3: CASSLARRALGVGSPLHF
D: TRBD1; V: TRBV6-5; size: NA; J: TRBJ1-4; DNA: TGTGCCAGCAGACCACAGGGGACGGGGGAAAAACTGTTTTTT; CDR3: CASRPQGTGEKLFF
D: TRBD1; V: TRBV5-1; size: NA; J: TRBJ1-2; DNA: TGCGCCAGCAGCTCAACAGGGGAAAATGGCTACACCTTC; CDR3: CASSSTGENGYTF
D: NA; V: TRBV10-2; size: NA; J: TRBJ1-1; DNA: TGCGCCAGCAGTCCCGACAGGACTGAAGCTTTCTTT; CDR3: CASSPDRTEAFF
D: NA; V: TRBV7-9; size: NA; J: TRBJ2-7; DNA: TGTGCCAGCAGCCCCCGGGACACCTCCTACGAGCAGTACTTC; CDR3: CASSPRDTSYEQYF
D: NA; V: TRBV2; size: NA; J: TRBJ2-2; DNA: TGTGCCAGCAGTGAGAGGCAAAGGGGCACCGGGGAGCTGTTTTTT; CDR3: CASSERQRGTGELFF
D: NA; V: TRBV7-2; size: NA; J: TRBJ2-7; DNA: TGTGCCAGCAGCTTCTCAGGGATCGAGCAGTACTTC; CDR3: CASSFSGIEQYF
D: NA; V: TRBV11-2; size: NA; J: TRBJ1-1; DNA: TGTGCCAGCAGCTCGTCGAGGCAGGGCAACACTGAAGCTTTCTTT; CDR3: CASSSSRQGNTEAFF
D: TRBD1; V: TRBV7-2; size: NA; J: TRBJ2-5; DNA: TGTGCCAGCAGGAAGACAGGGATACAAGAGACCCAGTACTTC; CDR3: CASRKTGIQETQYF
D: NA; V: TRBV2; size: NA; J: TRBJ2-1; DNA: TGTGCCAGCAGTGAAAGGGAGTACAATGAGCAGTTCTTC; CDR3: CASSEREYNEQFF
D: TRBD2; V: TRBV27; size: NA; J: TRBJ2-7; DNA: TGTGCCAGCAGTTCGGGACTAGCATACGAGCAGTACTTC; CDR3: CASSSGLAYEQYF
D: NA; V: TRBV29-1; size: NA; J: TRBJ1-3; DNA: TGCAGCGTTGGCAGGGTTAAGGGGAACACCATATATTTT; CDR3: CSVGRVKGNTIYF
D: NA; V: TRBV7-9; size: once; J: TRBJ1-1; DNA: TGTGCCAGCAGAATTATCGGAGGGGGGGCTGGCTCTGAAGCTTTCTTT; CDR3: CASRIIGGGAGSEAFF
D: NA; V: TRBV19; size: NA; J: TRBJ1-1; DNA: TGTGCCAGTAGTATAGCAGAAAGGGGCACTGAAGCTTTCTTT; CDR3: CASSIAERGTEAFF
D: TRBD2; V: TRBV27; size: NA; J: TRBJ2-3; DNA: TGTGCCACCAAGGGACTAGCGGGCACAGATACGCAGTATTTT; CDR3: CATKGLAGTDTQYF
D: NA; V: TRBV4-1; size: NA; J: TRBJ1-1; DNA: TGCGCCAGCAGCCAAGAAAGGGGGTTGAACACTGAAGCTTTCTTT; CDR3: CASSQERGLNTEAFF
D: TRBD1; V: TRBV7-7; size: NA; J: TRBJ2-3; DNA: TGTGCCAGCAGCTTAGGGGGGACAGGGACAGATACGCAGTATTTT; CDR3: CASSLGGTGTDTQYF
D: NA; V: TRBV2; size: NA; J: TRBJ1-5; DNA: TGTGCCAGCAGTGAAAGTTGGGAGCTAAGGCCCCAGCATTTT; CDR3: CASSESWELRPQHF
D: TRBD2; V: TRBV28; size: NA; J: TRBJ2-7; DNA: TGTGCCAGCAGTCCCTCGTGGCTAGCGGGAGTACGGTCGCACGAGCAGTACTTC; CDR3: CASSPSWLAGVRSHEQYF
D: NA; V: TRBV6-5; size: once; J: TRBJ1-6; DNA: TGTGCCAGCAGTTACTCGACGGAGAGGTCACCCCTCCACTTT; CDR3: CASSYSTERSPLHF
D: TRBD2; V: TRBV6-5; size: once; J: TRBJ2-4; DNA: TGTGCCAGCAGTTATGGGGGGGAAAACATTCAGTACTTC; CDR3: CASSYGGENIQYF
D: NA; V: TRBV7-2; size: NA; J: TRBJ1-4; DNA: TGTGCCAGCAGCTTATTATCCCGAGGAGAACTGTTTTTT; CDR3: CASSLLSRGELFF
D: NA; V: TRBV4-1; size: NA; J: TRBJ2-1; DNA: TGCGCCAGCAGCCACCCCAACTCGAATGAGCAGTTCTTC; CDR3: CASSHPNSNEQFF
D: NA; V: TRBV29-1; size: NA; J: TRBJ1-2; DNA: TGCAGCGCTGGCGCAGGTTATGGCTACACCTTC; CDR3: CSAGAGYGYTF
D: TRBD1; V: TRBV19; size: NA; J: TRBJ1-3; DNA: TGTGCCAGTAGTAGAGAAGTGGGGACAGCCTCTGGAAACACCATATATTTT; CDR3: CASSREVGTASGNTIYF
D: TRBD1; V: TRBV19; size: NA; J: TRBJ1-5; DNA: TGTGCCAGTACCCCGGGCAGGGGACAGTATAGCAATCAGCCCCAGCATTTT; CDR3: CASTPGRGQYSNQPQHF
D: NA; V: TRBV4-1; size: NA; J: TRBJ2-1; DNA: TGCGCCAGCAGCCAAATTGGGGGACACGGTTACAATGAGCAGTTCTTC; CDR3: CASSQIGGHGYNEQFF
D: NA; V: TRBV6-6; size: NA; J: TRBJ1-5; DNA: TGTGCCAGCAGTAGGGGTAAGAATCAGCCCCAGCATTTT; CDR3: CASSRGKNQPQHF